This T cell receptor beta chain was sequenced during a study of cytomegalovirus exposure and HLA in healthy donors. Study as a whole: HLA-typed donors contributed 65 million to 95 million unique TCRs, which were held in an early data release.

The PCR used 60 Vbeta and 13 Jbeta primers. TCRdb's copy holds only in-frame clones and misses some; the assay was immunoSEQ multiplex PCR. Among roughly 100,000 clones, around 86% were seen once, and the ten largest hold under 4.5%. The sequence was obtained from a female donor in good health and CMV-seropositive. Sequenced material: PBMCs.

CDR3 loop: CASSLALGATNEKLFF. The DNA for the CDR3 is TGTGCCAGCAGCTTAGCATTGGGAGCGACTAATGAAAAACTGTTTTTT. The rearrangement links TRBV7-9 to TRBJ1-4; D ambiguous. With 0 bases removed from V and 2 bases from J, the gap between germline ends came to 10 bases. Germline V gene lookup returns CDR1 SEHNR and CDR2 FQNEAQ (reference sequence). The CDR3 has 16 amino acids.